This TCR beta chain was recorded in a study of blood T cell repertoires in COVID-19. From germline, CDR1 is SGDLS and CDR2 YYNGEE. The CDR3 is 16 residues long. Trimming at V came to 1 base and at J to 4 bases, leaving 4 bases not matched to a gene. The repertoire was sequenced with immunoSEQ multiplex PCR; TCRdb's copy has only in-frame clones and lacks some. The table lists approximately 300,000 clones, 80% to 85% of them singletons. The chain has TRBV9 and TRBJ2-2; 10 bases line up with TRBD2. Specimen: peripheral blood. This sequence originates from a person aged 70 to 79 with COVID-19, enrolled during active disease. CDR3: CASSVLAGGGTGELFF. The DNA of the CDR3 is TGTGCCAGCAGCGTATTAGCGGGGGGAGGCACCGGGGAGCTGTTTTTT.